This is a list of T cell receptor beta chains from one sample in a study of cytomegalovirus exposure and HLA in healthy donors. TCRdb keeps only in-frame clones here, not all; method: immunoSEQ multiplex PCR. The table shows 100,000 to 130,000 clones, with more than 75% occurring only once. Sequenced material: PBMCs. The receptors were gathered from a man between 25 and 39 years old in good health and CMV-seropositive. The CDR3 runs from the conserved cysteine through the conserved F or W. A D gene is named only where the DNA matches it firmly. Size tells how often a clone was seen (once, few, many) or the class of an expanded clone, and some rows leave it out.

j_gene: TRBJ1-4
abundance: -
d_gene: -
v_gene: TRBV5-1
CDR3nt: TGCGCCAGCTCCCAGCAGGATACTAATGAAAAACTGTTTTTT
CDR3aa: CASSQQDTNEKLFF

j_gene: TRBJ2-2
abundance: few
d_gene: -
v_gene: TRBV9
CDR3nt: TGTGCCAGCAGCCCGGAGCCTGCCGGGGAGCTGTTTTTT
CDR3aa: CASSPEPAGELFF

j_gene: TRBJ2-1
abundance: -
d_gene: -
v_gene: TRBV11-3
CDR3nt: TGTGCCAGCAGCTTAGGAGGAGGGACCTTCAATGAGCAGTTCTTC
CDR3aa: CASSLGGGTFNEQFF

j_gene: TRBJ2-7
abundance: -
d_gene: TRBD1
v_gene: TRBV5-1
CDR3nt: TGCGCCAGCAGCTCGGGACAGTTTCCCTACGAGCAGTACTTC
CDR3aa: CASSSGQFPYEQYF

j_gene: TRBJ1-5
abundance: few
d_gene: -
v_gene: TRBV30
CDR3nt: TGTGCCTGGAGTGGAAAGAGGCAGCCCCAGCATTTT
CDR3aa: CAWSGKRQPQHF

j_gene: TRBJ2-6
abundance: -
d_gene: -
v_gene: TRBV7-2
CDR3nt: TGTGCCAGCAAATTCTACTCCGGGGCCAACGTCCTGACTTTC
CDR3aa: CASKFYSGANVLTF

j_gene: TRBJ2-7
abundance: -
d_gene: -
v_gene: TRBV5-8
CDR3nt: TGTGCCAGCAGCACCCTCTACGAGCAGTACTTC
CDR3aa: CASSTLYEQYF

j_gene: TRBJ1-1
abundance: -
d_gene: -
v_gene: TRBV5-1
CDR3nt: TGCGCCAGCAGCTTGGCAGATGGGGGGATCGGCACTGAAGCTTTCTTT
CDR3aa: CASSLADGGIGTEAFF

j_gene: TRBJ2-3
abundance: -
d_gene: TRBD1
v_gene: TRBV19
CDR3nt: TGTGCCGCTTCCGGGACAGGACGCACAGATACGCAGTATTTT
CDR3aa: CAASGTGRTDTQYF

j_gene: TRBJ2-5
abundance: -
d_gene: -
v_gene: TRBV6-1
CDR3nt: TGTGCCAGCACCCAGGGTAGGGGCCTAGGGGAGACCCAGTACTTC
CDR3aa: CASTQGRGLGETQYF

j_gene: TRBJ1-2
abundance: -
d_gene: TRBD1
v_gene: TRBV5-4
CDR3nt: TGTGCCAGCAGCATAGGACAGGGCTCCTATGGCTACACCTTC
CDR3aa: CASSIGQGSYGYTF

j_gene: TRBJ2-3
abundance: -
d_gene: -
v_gene: TRBV6-5
CDR3nt: TGTGCCAGCAGGCCCCTAGATACAGATACGCAGTATTTT
CDR3aa: CASRPLDTDTQYF

j_gene: TRBJ2-1
abundance: few
d_gene: TRBD1
v_gene: TRBV2
CDR3nt: TGTGCCAGCAGGTGGGGACTGGGACAGGGGCCAAGGGAGCAGTTCTTC
CDR3aa: CASRWGLGQGPREQFF

j_gene: TRBJ2-1
abundance: -
d_gene: TRBD1
v_gene: TRBV6-5
CDR3nt: TGTGCCAGCAGCCCCGGACAGGGTGATGAGCAGTTCTTC
CDR3aa: CASSPGQGDEQFF

j_gene: TRBJ2-1
abundance: -
d_gene: -
v_gene: TRBV10-2
CDR3nt: TGCGCCAGCAGTGAGAGGGGACTCCCCTACAATGAGCAGTTCTTC
CDR3aa: CASSERGLPYNEQFF

j_gene: TRBJ1-2
abundance: few
d_gene: -
v_gene: TRBV25-1
CDR3nt: TGTGCCAGCAGTGATCGGGTTACGAACTATGGCTACACCTTC
CDR3aa: CASSDRVTNYGYTF

j_gene: TRBJ1-1
abundance: few
d_gene: -
v_gene: TRBV7-9
CDR3nt: TGTGCCAGCAGCGACACCGGGACACCGAACACTGAAGCTTTCTTT
CDR3aa: CASSDTGTPNTEAFF

j_gene: TRBJ2-5
abundance: -
d_gene: -
v_gene: TRBV7-9
CDR3nt: TGTGCCAGCAGCTTAGGAAACAGGGCTCAGGGAGAGACCCAGTACTTC
CDR3aa: CASSLGNRAQGETQYF

j_gene: TRBJ1-6
abundance: -
d_gene: -
v_gene: TRBV2
CDR3nt: TGTGCCAGCAGTGAAGGGAGGCAGCATAATTCACCCCTCCACTTT
CDR3aa: CASSEGRQHNSPLHF

j_gene: TRBJ2-7
abundance: -
d_gene: TRBD1
v_gene: TRBV5-6
CDR3nt: TGTGCCAGCAGCCCGGGACAGCGGTTGAGGGAGCAGTACTTC
CDR3aa: CASSPGQRLREQYF

j_gene: TRBJ1-1
abundance: -
d_gene: TRBD1
v_gene: TRBV14
CDR3nt: TGTGCCAGCAGCCGCGCCGGGACAGGGGTATTTTCAACTGAAGCTTTCTTT
CDR3aa: CASSRAGTGVFSTEAFF

j_gene: TRBJ2-7
abundance: -
d_gene: -
v_gene: TRBV4-1
CDR3nt: TGCGCCAGCAGCCAAGATCTTCGGAGGATTCAGGACTACGAGCAGTACTTC
CDR3aa: CASSQDLRRIQDYEQYF

j_gene: TRBJ1-1
abundance: few
d_gene: -
v_gene: TRBV15
CDR3nt: TGTGCCACCAGCCCCCCCCGGACAGCTACGGGGGGCACTGAAGCTTTCTTT
CDR3aa: CATSPPRTATGGTEAFF

j_gene: TRBJ1-2
abundance: -
d_gene: TRBD1
v_gene: TRBV7-8
CDR3nt: TGTGCCAGCAGCCAAATGACAGGGGATGGCTACACCTTC
CDR3aa: CASSQMTGDGYTF

j_gene: TRBJ1-2
abundance: -
d_gene: -
v_gene: TRBV6-5
CDR3nt: TGTGCCAGCAGTGCAGACAGGTCCTACTATGGCTACACCTTC
CDR3aa: CASSADRSYYGYTF

j_gene: TRBJ2-7
abundance: -
d_gene: TRBD2
v_gene: TRBV7-6
CDR3nt: TGTGCCAGCAGCCGTATGGGCGGTAGCGGGGTCTACGAGCAGTACTTC
CDR3aa: CASSRMGGSGVYEQYF

j_gene: TRBJ1-5
abundance: -
d_gene: TRBD1
v_gene: TRBV30
CDR3nt: TGTGCCTGGACCCGGGACAGAGTAACCAGTCAGCCCCAGCATTTT
CDR3aa: CAWTRDRVTSQPQHF

j_gene: TRBJ2-3
abundance: -
d_gene: TRBD2
v_gene: TRBV5-1
CDR3nt: TGCGCCAGCAGTCGGGGAGCGGGGGGCCCCACAGATACGCAGTATTTT
CDR3aa: CASSRGAGGPTDTQYF

j_gene: TRBJ2-3
abundance: -
d_gene: -
v_gene: TRBV5-1
CDR3nt: TGCGCCAGCAGCTTGGGGGCCAGGTCCACAGATACGCAGTATTTT
CDR3aa: CASSLGARSTDTQYF

j_gene: TRBJ2-3
abundance: -
d_gene: -
v_gene: TRBV7-3
CDR3nt: TGTTCCAGCAGCTTAACCACAGCAAAAACAGATACGCAGTATTTT
CDR3aa: CSSSLTTAKTDTQYF

j_gene: TRBJ1-1
abundance: -
d_gene: -
v_gene: TRBV10-3
CDR3nt: TGTGCCATCAGTGATCCAGGGCTGGCTGAAGCTTTCTTT
CDR3aa: CAISDPGLAEAFF

j_gene: TRBJ2-7
abundance: -
d_gene: -
v_gene: TRBV11-3
CDR3nt: TGTGCCAGCAGCTCGAGGAGGGACAGATCGTACGAGCAGTACTTC
CDR3aa: CASSSRRDRSYEQYF

j_gene: TRBJ1-4
abundance: -
d_gene: TRBD1
v_gene: TRBV6-1
CDR3nt: TGTGCCAGCAGTCTGACAGGGAGGAATGAAAAACTGTTTTTT
CDR3aa: CASSLTGRNEKLFF

j_gene: TRBJ2-5
abundance: -
d_gene: -
v_gene: TRBV19
CDR3nt: TGTGCCAGTAGTAAGGGGCGCCAAGAGACCCAGTACTTC
CDR3aa: CASSKGRQETQYF

j_gene: TRBJ1-4
abundance: -
d_gene: TRBD1
v_gene: TRBV5-1
CDR3nt: TGCGCCAGTTCCGGGACAGGGAAGGAAAAACTGTTTTTT
CDR3aa: CASSGTGKEKLFF

j_gene: TRBJ2-7
abundance: -
d_gene: TRBD1
v_gene: TRBV5-1
CDR3nt: TGCGCCAGCGGACAGGGGGCCTACGAGCAGTACTTC
CDR3aa: CASGQGAYEQYF

j_gene: TRBJ1-4
abundance: -
d_gene: TRBD1
v_gene: TRBV2
CDR3nt: TGTGCCAGGGGACAGGCGAATGAAAAACTGTTTTTT
CDR3aa: CARGQANEKLFF

j_gene: TRBJ2-7
abundance: -
d_gene: TRBD1
v_gene: TRBV6-5
CDR3nt: TGTGCCAGCAGGCGAGACAGGGGAGATACCTACGAGCAGTACTTC
CDR3aa: CASRRDRGDTYEQYF

j_gene: TRBJ2-7
abundance: -
d_gene: TRBD2
v_gene: TRBV2
CDR3nt: TGTGCCAGCATCGCACCGACTAGCGGGACCTACGAGCAGTACTTC
CDR3aa: CASIAPTSGTYEQYF

j_gene: TRBJ1-1
abundance: -
d_gene: -
v_gene: TRBV15
CDR3nt: TGTGCCACCAGCCACACCACAATGAAAACCCAGGGAGGGGCTTTCTTT
CDR3aa: CATSHTTMKTQGGAFF

j_gene: TRBJ1-3
abundance: -
d_gene: -
v_gene: TRBV30
CDR3nt: TGTGCCTGGGCCACCCAGACCATATATTTT
CDR3aa: CAWATQTIYF

j_gene: TRBJ2-1
abundance: -
d_gene: TRBD2
v_gene: TRBV6-4
CDR3nt: TGTGCCAGCAGTGAAAACGATCTAGCGGGGGGGAATGAGCAGTTCTTC
CDR3aa: CASSENDLAGGNEQFF

j_gene: TRBJ2-5
abundance: -
d_gene: TRBD2
v_gene: TRBV5-6
CDR3nt: TGTGCCAGCAGCGACTCCGGGACTAGACAAGAGACCCAGTACTTC
CDR3aa: CASSDSGTRQETQYF

j_gene: TRBJ1-2
abundance: few
d_gene: -
v_gene: TRBV6-5
CDR3nt: TGTGCCAGCAGTTACTCCAAAAATGCGAACTATGGCTACACCTTC
CDR3aa: CASSYSKNANYGYTF

j_gene: TRBJ2-7
abundance: few
d_gene: TRBD1
v_gene: TRBV2
CDR3nt: TGTGCCAGCAGTGATCTCGGGACAGGTCCCTTCGAGCAGTACTTC
CDR3aa: CASSDLGTGPFEQYF

j_gene: TRBJ1-1
abundance: -
d_gene: -
v_gene: TRBV10-3
CDR3nt: TGTGCCACCGATCTCGGAGTGAACACTGAAGCTTTCTTT
CDR3aa: CATDLGVNTEAFF

j_gene: TRBJ1-2
abundance: -
d_gene: TRBD1
v_gene: TRBV2
CDR3nt: TGTGCCAGCACGACAGGGCTACGGTATGGCTACACCTTC
CDR3aa: CASTTGLRYGYTF

j_gene: TRBJ1-2
abundance: -
d_gene: TRBD1
v_gene: TRBV7-9
CDR3nt: TGTGCCAGCAGCTGGCAGGGGGCCAACTATGGCTACACCTTC
CDR3aa: CASSWQGANYGYTF